The 13 T cell receptor beta chains below were found in one sample sequenced in a study of vaccination and CD4 T cells after COVID-19. No cognate antigen is known for these TCRs. Treatment noted: roughly ten-day PBMC culture with coronavirus spike peptide pools or control peptides (ViraFEST assay). CD4+ T-cell collection from the unexposed donor predated the COVID-19 pandemic (2011-2018). At the Johns Hopkins FTIC core, DNA taken from cultured CD4+ T cells was sequenced by way of the Oncomine TCR Beta short-read assay. TCRdb processed the PCR reads anew with MiXCR; each CDR3 protein has one entry. This table holds around 1,900 distinct CDR3 sequences, less than 20% found once. Sequencing was done on a sample of CD4+ T cells from blood, cultured in vitro. These receptors originate from a human donor in good health.

The chain employs TRBV5-1 and TRBJ2-7, with 8 bases identical to TRBD2. There are 17 residues in the CDR3. The J segment lost 2 bases and the V segment lost 1 base, leaving 11 bases of the junction unmatched. CDR1 SGHRS and CDR2 YFSETQ come from the germline V gene. CDR3 sequence (DNA): TGCGCCAGCAGCTTGCGGGGCGCGGGGGGCTATACCTACGAGCAGTACTTC. This translates into CASSLRGAGGYTYEQYF.

This clonotype has just a few counts. The chain uses TRBV6-2 or TRBV6-3 and TRBJ2-3; D unclear. The CDR3 is made up of 16 amino acids. Trimming removed 0 bases at V and 3 bases at J, with 13 bases between. CDR1 and CDR2 from the germline V gene are MNHEY and SVGEGT. The CDR3 DNA follows: TGTGCCAGCAGTTACTCAAGGAAAAAAGGAACAGATACGCAGTATTTT. Its protein is CASSYSRKKGTDTQYF.

Sample share makes this clonotype medium-sized (0.01 to 0.1%). The chain recombines TRBV20-1 with TRBJ1-2, with D tentatively TRBD1 (6 bases). Germline loops: CDR1 DFQATT, CDR2 SNEGSKA (reference sequence). The V end was cut by 3 bases, the J end by 8 bases, with 16 bases between. The CDR3 covers 13 residues. The CDR3 DNA reads TGCAGTGCTAGGCGGGGGGACATTGGGGGCTACACCTTC. As protein: CSARRGDIGGYTF.

This clonotype is termed medium-sized. The V gene is TRBV18, the J gene TRBJ1-5; no definite D call. The CDR3 covers 13 residues. V was clipped by 2 bases and J by 6 bases, with 8 bases between them. CDR1 KGHSH and CDR2 LQKENI come from the germline V gene. DNA for the CDR3: TGTGCCAGCTCACCAAAATCCAGTCAGCCCCAGCATTTT. Translation: CASSPKSSQPQHF.

On this clonotype itself: A much larger clone is a single base away; this may be a read error. J is TRBJ1-1 and V is TRBV15, with a weak D call TRBD1 (5 bases). V shed 2 bases and J shed 1 base, with 11 bases lying between them. The CDR3 contains 15 residues. Germline-derived CDR1 and CDR2 are LNHNV and YYDKDF (reference sequence). In nucleotides, the CDR3 is TGTGCCACCAGCAGATGGGGCAACGGGAACACTGAAGCTTTCTTT. Its protein is CATSRWGNGNTEAFF.

The V and J genes are TRBV9 and TRBJ2-1, with D possibly TRBD1 on 6 matching bases. CDR1 and CDR2 from the germline V gene are SGDLS and YYNGEE. The CDR3 contains 16 residues. The ends were cut back, 0 bases at V and 0 bases at J, with 10 bases in the middle. In DNA, the CDR3 is TGTGCCAGCAGCGTAGCGGGACAAAGCTCCTACAATGAGCAGTTCTTC. Translating gives CASSVAGQSSYNEQFF.

This clonotype was observed a few times. The chain has TRBV30 and TRBJ2-7; 7 bases line up with TRBD1. The CDR3 contains 13 residues. Looked up from germline, CDR1 is GTSNPN and CDR2 is SVGIG (reference sequence). Germline trimming cut 1 base from V and 6 bases from J; bases unmatched to any gene: 6. CDR3: CAWSAAHRGEQYF. Written as DNA, the CDR3 is TGTGCCTGGAGTGCCGCCCACAGGGGCGAGCAGTACTTC.

By its share, this clonotype is medium-sized (0.01 to 0.1%). The chain links TRBV6-5 to TRBJ1-2; D remains unclear. Trimming took off 0 bases at V and 8 bases at J, with 7 bases between the two ends. The length of the CDR3 is 12 residues. Germline V lookup: CDR1 MNHEY, CDR2 SVGAGI. The CDR3 spells CASSYSSGGYTF. The CDR3 DNA reads as TGTGCCAGCAGTTACTCTTCGGGCGGCTACACCTTC.

The chain recombines TRBV4-2 with TRBJ2-2; TRBD1 matches at 9 bases. V lost 3 bases, J lost 1 base, and 3 bases stayed unmatched. CDR3 length: 16 residues. Germline V CDR1 and CDR2: LGHNA, YNFKEQ. The CDR3 spells CASSQGQGKNTGELFF. The CDR3 bases are TGTGCCAGCAGCCAGGGACAGGGTAAGAACACCGGGGAGCTGTTTTTT.

This chain connects TRBV12-3 or TRBV12-4 to TRBJ2-7, with 9 bases fitting TRBD1. V dropped 5 bases and J dropped 2; count of bases not matched to a gene: 4. This CDR3 region has 14 residues. The CDR3 region is CASSVGTGPYEQYF. The DNA of the CDR3 is TGTGCCAGCAGTGTTGGGACAGGGCCCTACGAGCAGTACTTC.

This clonotype counts as medium-sized (0.01 to 0.1%). The chain recombines TRBV7-2 with TRBJ1-2; 7 bases align to TRBD1. Germline V lookup: CDR1 SGHTA, CDR2 FQGNSA. This CDR3 has 15 amino acids. The J segment lost 0 bases and the V segment lost 4 bases, leaving 5 bases of the junction unmatched. The CDR3 DNA follows: TGTGCCAGCAGCTATGGGGACAGTCCTAACTATGGCTACACCTTC. As protein: CASSYGDSPNYGYTF. The full variable domain, with the rest looked up from reference TRBV7-2 and TRBJ1-2, is GAGVSQSPSNKVTEKGKDVELRCDPISGHTALYWYRQSLGQGLEFLIYFQGNSAPDKSGLPSDRFSAERTGGSVSTLTIQRTQQEDSAVYLCASSYGDSPNYGYTFGSGTRLTVV.

In its sample, this clonotype ranks as medium-sized (0.01 to 0.1%). This chain connects TRBV10-1 to TRBJ2-3; TRBD1 is a possible D gene (5 bases). The CDR3 has 12 residues. Germline V gene data show CDR1 as WNHNN and CDR2 as SYGVQD (reference sequence). The germline V and J ends were trimmed by 5 bases and 8 bases, with 11 bases remaining between them. In nucleotides, the CDR3 is TGCGCCAGCAGTTCAGGGTCAGGTACGCAGTATTTT. Its protein is CASSSGSGTQYF.

This clonotype is labeled as medium-sized. The chain has TRBV25-1 and TRBJ1-2; D is unresolved. The ends were cut back, 5 bases at V and 0 bases at J, with 13 bases in the middle. Germline V CDR1 and CDR2: MGHDK, SYGVNS. The CDR3 extends over 15 amino acids. The CDR3 protein is CASSWSRDPNYGYTF. CDR3 DNA sequence: TGTGCCAGCAGTTGGTCGAGGGATCCTAACTATGGCTACACCTTC.